The rows below give T cell receptor beta chains drawn from one sample of a study of radiation and T cells in renal cell carcinoma. Repertoires were generated with immunoSEQ multiplex PCR, while TCRdb's copy carries only in-frame clones and drops some. The sample lists approximately 120,000 clones, roughly 80% occurring once. The material was blood, obtained from a patient whose treatment included radiotherapy and nephrectomy. The source of these receptors is an older woman with renal cell carcinoma. The CDR3 runs from the conserved cysteine through the conserved F or W. Each record gives: CDR3 DNA, CDR3 protein, J gene, D gene, clone size, V gene. A D gene is named only where the DNA matches it firmly. Clone size appears in some rows only: once, few, many, or a class for an expanded clone.

cdr3_nt: TGTGCCAGTAGTGGATATACGAGGGGCTATAATTCACCCCTCCACTTT
cdr3_aa: CASSGYTRGYNSPLHF
j_call: TRBJ1-6
d_call: NA
clone_size: NA
v_call: TRBV19

cdr3_nt: TGTGCCAGCAGCTACACATTTTACTACGAGCAGTACTTC
cdr3_aa: CASSYTFYYEQYF
j_call: TRBJ2-7
d_call: NA
clone_size: many
v_call: TRBV28

cdr3_nt: TGTGCCAGCAGCCCCCCACAGGGATCCCAAGAGACCCAGTACTTC
cdr3_aa: CASSPPQGSQETQYF
j_call: TRBJ2-5
d_call: NA
clone_size: once
v_call: TRBV5-4

cdr3_nt: TGTGCCAGCTCACCAGCCACCGGGGAGCTGTTTTTT
cdr3_aa: CASSPATGELFF
j_call: TRBJ2-2
d_call: NA
clone_size: once
v_call: TRBV18

cdr3_nt: TGTGCCAGCAGTGATGGGGCCACCTATGGCTACACCTTC
cdr3_aa: CASSDGATYGYTF
j_call: TRBJ1-2
d_call: NA
clone_size: NA
v_call: TRBV25-1

cdr3_nt: TGTGCCAGCAGTTACTCATTCGGGACAGATACGCAGTATTTT
cdr3_aa: CASSYSFGTDTQYF
j_call: TRBJ2-3
d_call: NA
clone_size: NA
v_call: TRBV6-5

cdr3_nt: TGTGCCAGCAGTAATCTAGCGGGGGGGTACAATGAGCAGTTCTTC
cdr3_aa: CASSNLAGGYNEQFF
j_call: TRBJ2-1
d_call: TRBD2
clone_size: NA
v_call: TRBV11-2

cdr3_nt: TGTGCCACCAGCACAACCCGCGATCTAAACACTGAAGCTTTCTTT
cdr3_aa: CATSTTRDLNTEAFF
j_call: TRBJ1-1
d_call: NA
clone_size: once
v_call: TRBV15

cdr3_nt: TGTGCCAGCAGTTACAGGCCTGGGGAGACCCAGTACTTC
cdr3_aa: CASSYRPGETQYF
j_call: TRBJ2-5
d_call: NA
clone_size: NA
v_call: TRBV6-5

cdr3_nt: TGTGCCAGCAGTATCGGGACAGATCTAATCAGCGGGGCTTTCTTT
cdr3_aa: CASSIGTDLISGAFF
j_call: TRBJ1-1
d_call: TRBD1
clone_size: NA
v_call: TRBV7-2

cdr3_nt: TGTGCCAGCAGCCTCCGGACAGGGAACACTGAAGCTTTCTTT
cdr3_aa: CASSLRTGNTEAFF
j_call: TRBJ1-1
d_call: TRBD1
clone_size: NA
v_call: TRBV5-8

cdr3_nt: TGTGCCAGCAGCGTAGACACCGGCGGCAATCAGCCCCAGCATTTT
cdr3_aa: CASSVDTGGNQPQHF
j_call: TRBJ1-5
d_call: NA
clone_size: NA
v_call: TRBV9

cdr3_nt: TGTGCCAGCAGCCAAGACCTGGTGACTAGCGGTTACTACGAGCAGTACTTC
cdr3_aa: CASSQDLVTSGYYEQYF
j_call: TRBJ2-7
d_call: TRBD2
clone_size: NA
v_call: TRBV4-2

cdr3_nt: TGTGCCAGCAGCCAAGGAGGGCAACCAACCTACGAGCAGTACTTC
cdr3_aa: CASSQGGQPTYEQYF
j_call: TRBJ2-7
d_call: NA
clone_size: NA
v_call: TRBV4-2

cdr3_nt: TGTGCCAGCAGCTTTACCGGGACAAACGAAGCTTTCTTT
cdr3_aa: CASSFTGTNEAFF
j_call: TRBJ1-1
d_call: NA
clone_size: NA
v_call: TRBV7-3

cdr3_nt: TGTGCCAGCAGTTACTCGGGGGTCCGCAATGAGCAGTTCTTC
cdr3_aa: CASSYSGVRNEQFF
j_call: TRBJ2-1
d_call: NA
clone_size: NA
v_call: TRBV6-5

cdr3_nt: TGTGCCAGCAGCCAATTTACGACAGATACGCAGTATTTT
cdr3_aa: CASSQFTTDTQYF
j_call: TRBJ2-3
d_call: NA
clone_size: NA
v_call: TRBV14

cdr3_nt: TGTGCCAGCAGCTTTGTCGAGTGGGAGCAGTACTTC
cdr3_aa: CASSFVEWEQYF
j_call: TRBJ2-7
d_call: NA
clone_size: NA
v_call: TRBV7-9

cdr3_nt: TGTGCCAGTAGACCTGGACAGGGAGTGTTAGCGAACACCGGGGAGCTGTTTTTT
cdr3_aa: CASRPGQGVLANTGELFF
j_call: TRBJ2-2
d_call: TRBD1
clone_size: NA
v_call: TRBV19

cdr3_nt: TGCGCCAGCAGCCTGACAGGGGGTCAAGAGACCCAGTACTTC
cdr3_aa: CASSLTGGQETQYF
j_call: TRBJ2-5
d_call: TRBD1
clone_size: NA
v_call: TRBV5-1

cdr3_nt: TGTGCCAGCAGGGGCCAGGGGAACCCCTACGAGCAGTACTTC
cdr3_aa: CASRGQGNPYEQYF
j_call: TRBJ2-7
d_call: NA
clone_size: NA
v_call: TRBV6-5

cdr3_nt: TGTGCCAGCACGGACAGGGCCTACGAGCAGTACTTC
cdr3_aa: CASTDRAYEQYF
j_call: TRBJ2-7
d_call: TRBD1
clone_size: NA
v_call: TRBV28

cdr3_nt: TGTGCCAGCAGCCTAATTAAGACGGCAGGGACATCGCATACGCAGTATTTT
cdr3_aa: CASSLIKTAGTSHTQYF
j_call: TRBJ2-3
d_call: NA
clone_size: NA
v_call: TRBV5-4

cdr3_nt: TGTGCCAGTAGCCCATCGGCGTTCGAGGTATCTTTCTTT
cdr3_aa: CASSPSAFEVSFF
j_call: TRBJ1-1
d_call: NA
clone_size: few
v_call: TRBV19

cdr3_nt: TGTGCCAGCTCACCAGGGGGACTACGTGACGAGCAGTACTTC
cdr3_aa: CASSPGGLRDEQYF
j_call: TRBJ2-7
d_call: TRBD2
clone_size: NA
v_call: TRBV18

cdr3_nt: TGCGCCAGCAGCCGCGGACAGGGGGGCTCTGGAAACACCATATATTTT
cdr3_aa: CASSRGQGGSGNTIYF
j_call: TRBJ1-3
d_call: TRBD1
clone_size: NA
v_call: TRBV5-1

cdr3_nt: TGTGCCAGCAGCCTACTGACAGGGGGCTTTGGCTACACCTTC
cdr3_aa: CASSLLTGGFGYTF
j_call: TRBJ1-2
d_call: TRBD1
clone_size: NA
v_call: TRBV6-5

cdr3_nt: TGTGCCAGCAGACCCGACGAGACTACTGGCTACACCTTC
cdr3_aa: CASRPDETTGYTF
j_call: TRBJ1-2
d_call: NA
clone_size: NA
v_call: TRBV7-9

cdr3_nt: TGTGCCAGCAGCGTAGTGACTGACTCCTACAATGAGCAGTTCTTC
cdr3_aa: CASSVVTDSYNEQFF
j_call: TRBJ2-1
d_call: NA
clone_size: few
v_call: TRBV9

cdr3_nt: TGTGCCAGCACTAACCCGGGGCACGGGAATCAGCCCCAGCATTTT
cdr3_aa: CASTNPGHGNQPQHF
j_call: TRBJ1-5
d_call: NA
clone_size: once
v_call: TRBV5-8

cdr3_nt: TGTGCCAGTAGTATAGTCGGGTCCCCCTACAATGAGCAGTTCTTC
cdr3_aa: CASSIVGSPYNEQFF
j_call: TRBJ2-1
d_call: NA
clone_size: NA
v_call: TRBV19

cdr3_nt: TGTGCCAGCAGCTTTGGCGGGAGCTCCTACGAGCAGTACTTC
cdr3_aa: CASSFGGSSYEQYF
j_call: TRBJ2-7
d_call: TRBD2
clone_size: NA
v_call: TRBV7-2

cdr3_nt: TGTGCCAGTAGCCCTGAAGGGACAGGGGTTCGGGAGACCCAGTACTTC
cdr3_aa: CASSPEGTGVRETQYF
j_call: TRBJ2-5
d_call: TRBD1
clone_size: NA
v_call: TRBV19

cdr3_nt: TGCGCCAGCAGTCTTCTGGGGGGCACTGAAGCTTTCTTT
cdr3_aa: CASSLLGGTEAFF
j_call: TRBJ1-1
d_call: NA
clone_size: NA
v_call: TRBV5-1

cdr3_nt: TGTGCCAGCACCGAACGAGGGACAGTCATGATGAATGAGCAGTTCTTC
cdr3_aa: CASTERGTVMMNEQFF
j_call: TRBJ2-1
d_call: TRBD1
clone_size: NA
v_call: TRBV7-9

cdr3_nt: TGTGCCAGCAGCTTAGGAGGTCGTCTTAATTCACCCCTCCACTTT
cdr3_aa: CASSLGGRLNSPLHF
j_call: TRBJ1-6
d_call: NA
clone_size: NA
v_call: TRBV7-2

cdr3_nt: TGTGCCAGCAGCTTGGAGGGGGGGGCGGAGACCCAGTACTTC
cdr3_aa: CASSLEGGAETQYF
j_call: TRBJ2-5
d_call: NA
clone_size: NA
v_call: TRBV5-6

cdr3_nt: TGTGCCAGTAGTCGGATTAGCGGGGATGAGCAGTTCTTC
cdr3_aa: CASSRISGDEQFF
j_call: TRBJ2-1
d_call: TRBD2
clone_size: NA
v_call: TRBV19

cdr3_nt: TGTGCCAGCAGTTACTCGGGGCAAAACGAGCAGTACTTC
cdr3_aa: CASSYSGQNEQYF
j_call: TRBJ2-7
d_call: NA
clone_size: few
v_call: TRBV6-6

cdr3_nt: TGTGCCAGTAGTAGGACAGGGGGTAGAACAGATACGCAGTATTTT
cdr3_aa: CASSRTGGRTDTQYF
j_call: TRBJ2-3
d_call: TRBD1
clone_size: NA
v_call: TRBV19

cdr3_nt: TGTGCCATCTCAGGTAGAAGCAATCAGCCCCAGCATTTT
cdr3_aa: CAISGRSNQPQHF
j_call: TRBJ1-5
d_call: NA
clone_size: NA
v_call: TRBV10-3